Below are 12 T cell receptor beta chains sequenced from a single sample in a study of T cells in Graves' hyperthyroidism and ophthalmopathy. What was amplified from RNA transcripts were TCR beta CDR3 regions. When the TCR CDR3 underwent first-round RT-PCR, the HTBI primer set was used. TCRdb independently ran MiXCR on the multiplex PCR reads; one entry per CDR3 protein. The profile shows around 530,000 distinct CDR3 sequences, under 20% of them singletons. Sequenced material: blood. These receptors all come from a woman younger than 30 with Graves' ophthalmopathy.

This chain connects TRBV29-1 to TRBJ1-3; possible D gene TRBD1, 5 bases. The CDR3 covers 13 residues. Trimming pared 6 bases from V and 0 bases from J, leaving 9 bases between. CDR1 SQVTM and CDR2 ANQGSEA come from the germline V gene. CDR3 nucleotides: TGCAGCGTAGGGGACCTCTCTGGAAACACCATATATTTT. It is translated as CSVGDLSGNTIYF.

This clonotype was detected only once. Germline and junction disagree at one end, which may indicate a read error. The gene calls are TRBV4-1 and TRBJ2-3, with 12 positions matching TRBD2. The CDR3 sequence is 18 residues long. The V gene's germline CDR1 is MGHRA and CDR2 YSYEKL. The CDR3 sequence is CVSSQGHGLAGSTDTQYF. DNA of the CDR3: TGCGTCAGCAGCCAAGGCCACGGACTAGCGGGGAGCACAGATACGCAGTATTTT.

The genes are TRBV4-1 and TRBJ2-3, with 7 bases lining up with TRBD1. This CDR3 has 17 amino acids. Per germline, CDR1 MGHRA and CDR2 YSYEKL. V shed 1 base and J 1 base; nucleotides not matched to a gene: 8. The CDR3 nucleotides are TGCGCCAGCAGCCAAGCTAGGGGGCCAGGTGGCACAGATACGCAGTATTTT. This sequence encodes CASSQARGPGGTDTQYF.

This clonotype was detected ten times or more. V gene TRBV13 combines with J gene TRBJ2-3; possible D gene TRBD1, 6 bases. V shed 5 bases and J shed 0 bases, with 9 bases lying between them. Germline V gene lookup returns CDR1 PRHDT and CDR2 FYEKMQ (reference sequence). CDR3 size: 14 residues. The CDR3 here is CASSRGSSTDTQYF. The CDR3 nucleotides are TGTGCCAGCAGCAGGGGGTCCAGCACAGATACGCAGTATTTT.

This clonotype has ten or more counts. The V gene is TRBV12-3 or TRBV12-4, the J gene TRBJ2-1, with 8 bases matching TRBD1. CDR3 length equals 15 residues. V was pared by 6 bases and J by 3 bases, with 7 bases of the junction left unmatched. The CDR3 nucleotides read TGTGCCAGCAGCTCCGACAGGGGCGACTACAATGAGCAGTTCTTC. Protein sequence: CASSSDRGDYNEQFF.

The sample holds many counts of this clonotype. The chain joins TRBV6-2 or TRBV6-3 to TRBJ1-1; maybe TRBD1 (5 bases). Germline CDR1 reads MNHEY; CDR2 reads SVGEGT. Trimming took 7 bases from V and 1 from J, leaving 13 bases between them. The CDR3 sequence is 14 residues long. CDR3 protein: CASKLDIRNTEAFF. The CDR3 DNA is TGTGCCAGCAAACTGGACATCAGGAACACTGAAGCTTTCTTT.

This clonotype was observed once. One junction end does not reproduce the germline sequence, and a read error may be involved. For the CDR3, the DNA is TGTGCCAGCAGTTTAGCGCAGTCCCTCTACGAGCAGTACTTC. It codes for CASSLAQSLYEQYF. This rearrangement joins TRBV7-8 to TRBJ2-7; TRBD2 is a possible D gene (5 bases). Germline CDR1 reads SGHVS; CDR2 reads FQNEAQ. The CDR3 extends over 14 amino acids.

This clonotype has at least ten counts. The CDR3: CASSQIGGRTDTQYF. As DNA, the CDR3 is TGTGCCAGCAGCCAAATAGGAGGCCGGACAGATACGCAGTATTTT. The J gene is TRBJ2-3, the V gene TRBV3-1; weak D call: TRBD2 (5 bases). This CDR3 is 15 amino acids long. Deletions cut 2 bases from V and 3 bases from J, with 12 bases between. Germline V gene data show CDR1 as LGHDT and CDR2 as YNNKEL (reference sequence).

This clonotype has only a few counts. This chain links TRBV4-2 with TRBJ2-7; D gene unclear. With 1 base removed from V and 5 bases from J, the gap between germline ends came to 6 bases. The germline V gene has CDR1 LGHNA and CDR2 YNFKEQ. The CDR3 has 12 residues. CDR3 sequence (DNA): TGTGCCAGCAGCCAAGGGGCAAACGAGCAGTACTTC. Translating gives CASSQGANEQYF.

This clonotype has a handful of counts. The J gene is TRBJ2-2, the V gene TRBV6-1; 7 nucleotides align to TRBD1. The CDR3 covers 19 residues. Germline V gene lookup returns CDR1 MNHNS and CDR2 SASEGT. After removal of 3 bases from V and 4 bases from J, the junction contained 17 bases not matched to a gene. In DNA form, the CDR3 reads TGTGCCAGCAGTGACCCGCGGGTAGGGGGCGAATTCGGCACCGGGGAGCTGTTTTTT. Its protein is CASSDPRVGGEFGTGELFF.

This sequence joins TRBV10-3 and TRBJ1-2; D gene uncertain. The CDR3 consists of 16 residues. V gave up 3 bases and J gave up 3 bases, with 17 bases separating them. Germline V gives CDR1 ENHRY, CDR2 SYGVKD. The CDR3 nucleotides are TGTGCCATCAGTGACAGACACACAAAAGCGGACTATGGCTACACCTTC. The encoded protein is CAISDRHTKADYGYTF.

Ten or more counts support this clonotype. V gene TRBV29-1 combines with J gene TRBJ2-5; TRBD2 matches at 9 bases. Germline loops: CDR1 SQVTM, CDR2 ANQGSEA. With 1 base clipped from V and 0 bases from J, the junction kept 0 bases outside the gene matches. The CDR3 totals 14 residues. The CDR3 DNA follows: TGCAGCGTTGAAGGGACTAGCGACCAAGAGACCCAGTACTTC. Translating it yields CSVEGTSDQETQYF.